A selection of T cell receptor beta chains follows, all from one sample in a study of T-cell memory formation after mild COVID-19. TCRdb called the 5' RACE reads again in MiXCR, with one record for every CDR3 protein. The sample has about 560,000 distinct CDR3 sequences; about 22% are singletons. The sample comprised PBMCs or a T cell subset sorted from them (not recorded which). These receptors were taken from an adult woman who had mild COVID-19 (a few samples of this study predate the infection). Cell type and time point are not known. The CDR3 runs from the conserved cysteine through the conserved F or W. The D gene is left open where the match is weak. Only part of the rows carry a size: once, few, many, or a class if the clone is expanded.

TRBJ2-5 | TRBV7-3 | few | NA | CASSLTPLAGETQYF | TGTGCCAGCAGCCTGACACCCCTGGCGGGAGAGACCCAGTACTTC
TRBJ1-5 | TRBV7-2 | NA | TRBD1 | CASSLQGGINQPQHF | TGTGCCAGCAGCCTACAGGGGGGTATCAATCAGCCCCAGCATTTT
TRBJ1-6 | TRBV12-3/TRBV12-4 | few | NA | CASSFEDSLGSPLHF | TGTGCCAGCAGTTTCGAAGACAGTTTGGGATCACCCCTCCACTTT
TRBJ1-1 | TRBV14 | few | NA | CASSQVPTEAFF | TGTGCCAGCAGCCAAGTCCCCACTGAAGCTTTCTTT
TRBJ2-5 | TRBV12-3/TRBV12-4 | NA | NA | CASSPYRDLQETQYF | TGTGCCAGCAGTCCGTACAGGGACCTCCAAGAGACCCAGTACTTC
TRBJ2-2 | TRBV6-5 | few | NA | CASSYASRGAGELFF | TGTGCCAGCAGTTACGCGTCCAGAGGAGCCGGGGAGCTGTTTTTT
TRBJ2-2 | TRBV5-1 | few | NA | CASSLILTSTGELFF | TGCGCCAGCAGCTTGATCCTAACTAGCACCGGGGAGCTGTTTTTT
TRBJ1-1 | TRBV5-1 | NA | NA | CASRLDGQPNTEAFF | TGCGCCAGCAGATTGGATGGACAACCGAACACTGAAGCTTTCTTT
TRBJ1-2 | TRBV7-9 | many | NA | CASSSGNYGYTF | TGTGCCAGCAGCTCAGGGAACTATGGCTACACCTTC
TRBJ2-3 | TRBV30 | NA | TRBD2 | CAWSSSGGTDTQYF | TGTGCCTGGAGTTCGAGCGGGGGAACAGATACGCAGTATTTT
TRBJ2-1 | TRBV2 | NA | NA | CASSPRVRSYEQFF | TGTGCCAGCTCCCCTAGGGTCAGATCCTATGAGCAGTTCTTC
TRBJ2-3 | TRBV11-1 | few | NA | CASSPGRTRTDTQYF | TGTGCCAGCAGCCCCGGACGTACTCGCACAGATACGCAGTATTTT
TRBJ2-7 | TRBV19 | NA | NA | CASSMDGTYKQYF | TGTGCCAGTAGTATGGACGGGACTTACAAGCAGTACTTC
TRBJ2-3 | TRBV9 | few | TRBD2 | CASSVDLAGDVDTQYF | TGTGCCAGCAGCGTAGATCTAGCGGGAGACGTAGATACGCAGTATTTT
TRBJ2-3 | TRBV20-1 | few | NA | CSAKRVGDTQYF | TGCAGTGCAAAGAGAGTAGGAGATACGCAGTATTTT
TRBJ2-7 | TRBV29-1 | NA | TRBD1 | CSVELGDRAFIEQYF | TGCAGCGTTGAATTAGGGGACAGGGCTTTCATCGAGCAGTACTTC
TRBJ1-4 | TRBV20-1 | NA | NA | CSARERMNEKLFF | TGCAGTGCTAGGGAGAGGATGAATGAAAAACTGTTTTTT
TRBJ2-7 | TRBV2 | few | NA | CASSEQGGHYEQYF | TGTGCCAGCAGTGAACAGGGCGGGCACTACGAGCAGTACTTC
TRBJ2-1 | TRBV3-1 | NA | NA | CASSPSGTGNEQFF | TGTGCCAGCAGCCCATCGGGGACCGGGAATGAGCAGTTCTTC
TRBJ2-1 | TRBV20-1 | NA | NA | CSAPRGPYNEQFF | TGCAGTGCTCCTCGGGGGCCGTACAATGAGCAGTTCTTC
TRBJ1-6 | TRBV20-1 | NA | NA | CSAMTGGNSPLHF | TGCAGTGCCATGACAGGAGGAAATTCACCCCTCCACTTT
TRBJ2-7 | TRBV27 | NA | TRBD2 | CASSKGLAGDGYEQYF | TGTGCCAGCAGCAAGGGACTAGCGGGAGACGGCTACGAGCAGTACTTC
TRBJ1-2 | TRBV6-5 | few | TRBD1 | CASSPETGGYGYTF | TGTGCCAGCAGTCCCGAGACAGGGGGTTATGGCTACACCTTC
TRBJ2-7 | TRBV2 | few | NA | CASSLMGIREQYF | TGTGCCAGCAGTCTGATGGGTATCCGCGAGCAGTACTTC
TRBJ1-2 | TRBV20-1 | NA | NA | CSASGWRDGYTF | TGCAGTGCTAGCGGTTGGAGGGATGGCTACACCTTC
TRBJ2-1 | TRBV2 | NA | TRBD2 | CASSIGLVYNEQFF | TGTGCCAGCAGCATCGGACTAGTCTACAATGAGCAGTTCTTC
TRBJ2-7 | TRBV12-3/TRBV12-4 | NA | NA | CASSHREHYEQYF | TGTGCCAGCAGCCACCGGGAGCACTACGAGCAGTACTTC
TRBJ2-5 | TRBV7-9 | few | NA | CASSLPMGGQETQYF | TGTGCCAGCAGCCTTCCCATGGGTGGCCAAGAGACCCAGTACTTC
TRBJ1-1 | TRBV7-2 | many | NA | CASSLAGPQGTEAFF | TGTGCCAGCAGCTTAGCAGGGCCCCAGGGGACTGAAGCTTTCTTT
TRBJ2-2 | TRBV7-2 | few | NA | CASSPRWGDTGELFF | TGTGCCAGCAGCCCCCGGTGGGGGGACACCGGGGAGCTGTTTTTT
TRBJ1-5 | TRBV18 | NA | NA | CASSPGGYQPQHF | TGTGCCAGCTCACCAGGGGGTTATCAGCCCCAGCATTTT
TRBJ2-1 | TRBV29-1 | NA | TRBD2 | CSVEVGLGLAGHDSYNEQFF | TGCAGCGTTGAAGTCGGGCTGGGGCTAGCGGGTCATGACTCCTACAATGAGCAGTTCTTC